The 5 T cell receptor beta chains given below trace back to one sample, sequenced in a study of T cell responses to AZD1222 COVID-19 vaccine. Generated by immunoSEQ multiplex PCR, the TCRdb table keeps only in-frame clones and is missing some. Of approximately 150,000 clones in the sample, 92% were seen once. The sample here was peripheral blood, taken on day 0 of AZD1222 vaccination. These receptors were obtained from an adult in good health.

V is TRBV18 and J is TRBJ1-1, with 7 bases lining up with TRBD1. The germline V gene encodes CDR1 KGHSH and CDR2 LQKENI. CDR3 length equals 17 residues. V dropped 4 bases and J dropped 0; count of bases not matched to a gene: 11. The CDR3 bases are TGTGCCAGCTCACGTGGCAGGGGGGATTTGCTGAACACTGAAGCTTTCTTT. It translates to CASSRGRGDLLNTEAFF.

The rearrangement links TRBV2 to TRBJ2-5; TRBD2 might be the D (6 bases). The CDR3 totals 15 residues. Germline lookup yields CDR1 SNHLY and CDR2 FYNNEI. With 4 bases removed from V and 5 bases from J, the gap between germline ends came to 17 bases. CDR3 in DNA: TGTGCCAGCAGTGTAATAGGACTACGAAGTGAGACCCAGTACTTC. This encodes CASSVIGLRSETQYF.

The DNA of the CDR3 is TGTGCCAGCAGCTTGACAAGTCCTAGCAATCAGCCCCAGCATTTT. Translating gives CASSLTSPSNQPQHF. The chain links TRBV5-5 to TRBJ1-5; D gene unclear. The V and J ends lost 1 base and 0 bases respectively, with 8 bases between them. From germline, CDR1 is SGHKS and CDR2 YYEKEE (reference sequence). The CDR3 is 15 residues long.

The chain combines TRBV6-4 with TRBJ2-1, with TRBD2 matching 9 bases. Trimming at V came to 4 bases and at J to 9 bases, leaving 13 bases not matched to a gene. CDR3 length equals 16 residues. Germline values: CDR1 MRHNA, CDR2 SNTAGT. CDR3 bases: TGTGCCAGCAGTGTGGTAGCGGGAGAGGATGGCGCTGAGCAGTTCTTC. Encoded protein: CASSVVAGEDGAEQFF.

J is TRBJ1-4 and V is TRBV4-1; 7 nucleotides match TRBD1. The CDR3 is 16 residues long. V gave up 6 bases and J gave up 0 bases; unmatched junction bases: 7. Germline CDR1 is MGHRA and CDR2 is YSYEKL. Here the CDR3 DNA reads TGCGCCAGCAGGAAGAGACAGGGACCAACTAATGAAAAACTGTTTTTT. It codes for CASRKRQGPTNEKLFF.